The 27 T cell receptor beta chains in this list originate from one sample, sequenced in a study of cytomegalovirus exposure and HLA in healthy donors. Amplification used 60 Vbeta primers and 13 Jbeta primers. Data came from immunoSEQ multiplex PCR; TCRdb stores just in-frame clones and leaves some out. The sample lists about 140,000 clones; around 65% were seen once. Sequencing input: PBMCs. Source of these receptors: a woman aged 55-70 years in good health and CMV-seronegative.

The V gene is TRBV10-3, the J gene TRBJ2-7; 7 nucleotides agree with TRBD1. The V gene end was trimmed by 2 bases and the J gene end by 2 bases; junction bases not matched to a gene: 6. The CDR3 consists of 15 residues. From germline, CDR1 is ENHRY and CDR2 SYGVKD. Here the CDR3 reads CAISENLGGTYEQYF. The CDR3 coding sequence is TGTGCCATCAGTGAGAATCTAGGGGGCACCTACGAGCAGTACTTC.

The gene calls are TRBV14 and TRBJ2-3, with D tentatively TRBD1 (6 bases). Trimming took off 4 bases at V and 5 bases at J, with 16 bases between the two ends. This CDR3 is 15 amino acids long. Germline CDR1 is SGHDN and CDR2 is FVKESK. CDR3 DNA: TGTGCCAGCAGCCCAAGTTCCAGCAGGGGAGATACGCAGTATTTT. It translates to CASSPSSSRGDTQYF. The variable domain in full, completed from reference TRBV14 and TRBJ2-3, reads EAGVTQFPSHSVIEKGQTVTLRCDPISGHDNLYWYRRVMGKEIKFLLHFVKESKQDESGMPNNRFLAERTGGTYSTLKVQPAELEDSGVYFCASSPSSSRGDTQYFGPGTRLTVL.

V usage is TRBV5-1 and J usage is TRBJ1-4; 7 positions match TRBD1. Germline CDR1 and CDR2: SGHRS and YFSETQ. The CDR3 loop spans 15 amino acids. The junction had 12 bases not matched to a gene; V was cut back by 5 bases and J by 8 bases. CDR3 DNA sequence: TGCGCCAGCAGACAGGGGAGAGGGGATCGCGAAAAACTGTTTTTT. It specifies CASRQGRGDREKLFF.

The V gene is TRBV27, the J gene TRBJ1-5; 7 bases are shared with TRBD1. CDR3 size: 15 residues. From germline, CDR1 is MNHEY and CDR2 SMNVEV (reference sequence). J gave up 2 bases and V 5 bases, and 6 bases lay outside the gene matches. CDR3 in DNA: TGTGCCAGCAGTCTCGGGACAGAACGCAATCAGCCCCAGCATTTT. It is translated as CASSLGTERNQPQHF.

This clone showed up just a few times. In DNA, the CDR3 is TGTGCCAGCAGTTTAGGGGCGGGGGAGCAGTACTTC. Translated, it gives CASSLGAGEQYF. The chain is built from TRBV27 and TRBJ2-5, with TRBD2 matching over 7 bases. The germline gives CDR1 MNHEY, CDR2 SMNVEV (reference sequence). This CDR3 is 12 amino acids long. V lost 2 bases to trimming and J lost 11 bases; unmatched junction nucleotides: 5.

This clone was seen only a few times. The chain couples TRBV5-1 to TRBJ2-1; 9 nucleotides agree with TRBD2. V lost 0 bases, J lost 0 bases, and 4 bases stayed unmatched. This CDR3 contains 17 residues. Germline V gene sequence: CDR1 SGHRS, CDR2 YFSETQ. In DNA, the CDR3 is TGCGCCAGCAGCTTGGTTTCTAGCGGGAACTCCTACAATGAGCAGTTCTTC. Translating gives CASSLVSSGNSYNEQFF.

The chain employs TRBV7-9 and TRBJ1-2, with D tentatively TRBD1 (5 bases). CDR1 SEHNR and CDR2 FQNEAQ come from the germline V gene (reference sequence). Trimming left V 6 bases short and J 4 bases short, with 18 bases between. This CDR3 contains 15 residues. In DNA, the CDR3 is TGTGCCAGCAGTGGGGGGAGGGCAGACCTCTATGGCTACACCTTC. It codes for CASSGGRADLYGYTF.

This sequence joins TRBV4-1 and TRBJ2-5, with D maybe TRBD2 (7 bases). The germline V gene has CDR1 MGHRA and CDR2 YSYEKL. V was trimmed by 1 base and J by 5 bases, leaving 11 bases between them. This CDR3 region has 14 residues. The CDR3 spells CASSQGGGRETQYF. For the CDR3, the DNA is TGCGCCAGCAGCCAAGGGGGGGGCCGCGAGACCCAGTACTTC.

This chain uses TRBV14 with TRBJ2-2; D may be TRBD2 (5 bases). The V end was cut by 4 bases, the J end by 7 bases, with 10 bases between. Per germline, CDR1 SGHDN and CDR2 FVKESK. The CDR3 is made up of 13 amino acids. The CDR3 nucleotides read TGTGCCAGCAGCCTAATTGAGGGCGGGGAGCTGTTTTTT. This sequence encodes CASSLIEGGELFF.

The chain links TRBV7-2 to TRBJ2-5; TRBD1 matches 8 bases. V lost 8 bases, J lost 4 bases, and 15 bases stayed unmatched. In germline, CDR1 is SGHTA, CDR2 FQGNSA. The CDR3 consists of 16 residues. DNA of the CDR3: TGTGCCAGCGCCCCCCCGGACAGGGCCAAGGGAGAGACCCAGTACTTC. Protein: CASAPPDRAKGETQYF. The variable domain in full, completed from reference TRBV7-2 and TRBJ2-5, reads GAGVSQSPSNKVTEKGKDVELRCDPISGHTALYWYRQSLGQGLEFLIYFQGNSAPDKSGLPSDRFSAERTGGSVSTLTIQRTQQEDSAVYLCASAPPDRAKGETQYFGPGTRLLVL.

The chain carries TRBV19 and TRBJ1-3; no firm D call. In germline, CDR1 is LNHDA, CDR2 SQIVND (reference sequence). This CDR3 has 14 residues. The CDR3 loop is CVSGMPSSGNTIYF. The CDR3 coding sequence is TGTGTATCGGGAATGCCTAGCTCTGGAAACACCATATATTTT.

The CDR3 region is CASSVTSGPSYEQYF. In DNA form, the CDR3 reads TGTGCCAGCAGCGTGACTAGCGGTCCATCCTACGAGCAGTACTTC. This chain joins TRBV7-2 and TRBJ2-7; 9 nucleotides line up with TRBD2. V dropped 5 bases and J dropped 1; count of bases not matched to a gene: 6. Per the germline V gene, CDR1 is SGHTA and CDR2 is FQGNSA. The CDR3 is 15 residues long.

The J gene is TRBJ2-3, the V gene TRBV9, with D perhaps matching TRBD1 (6 bases). The CDR3 extends over 16 amino acids. V shed 4 bases and J shed 3 bases, with 18 bases lying between them. CDR1 is SGDLS and CDR2 is YYNGEE in the germline V gene. The CDR3 DNA is TGTGCCAGCAGCCAAGCACAGGGTCGGTGGACAGATACGCAGTATTTT. Its translation: CASSQAQGRWTDTQYF.

This rearrangement joins TRBV9 to TRBJ2-5, with a tentative D call TRBD2 (6 bases). V was cut by 4 bases and J by 2 bases, with 9 bases left in between. CDR1 is SGDLS and CDR2 is YYNGEE in the germline V gene. The CDR3 is made up of 13 amino acids. In nucleotides, the CDR3 is TGTGCCAGCAGCCGTAGCGGACAAGAGACCCAGTACTTC. It encodes CASSRSGQETQYF.

This clone has a handful of counts. At one of its ends the junction is not consistent with the germline gene, which may arise from a read error. The rearrangement links TRBV7-7 to TRBJ2-5; TRBD1 agrees at 10 bases. Germline V gene data show CDR1 as SSHAT and CDR2 as FNYEAQ (reference sequence). CDR3 length: 15 residues. CDR3 sequence: CASSLTGGAWETQYF. CDR3 coding DNA: TGTGCTAGCAGCCTGACAGGGGGCGCGTGGGAGACCCAGTACTTC.

The chain recombines TRBV7-9 with TRBJ2-3; 11 bases match TRBD2. Per germline, CDR1 SEHNR and CDR2 FQNEAQ (reference sequence). The junction had 7 bases not matched to a gene; V was cut back by 5 bases and J by 6 bases. The CDR3 spans 15 residues. As DNA, the CDR3 is TGTGCCAGCAGCACCGGGACTAGCGGATCTGATACGCAGTATTTT. Translating it yields CASSTGTSGSDTQYF. Full variable domain (outside the CDR3, taken from reference TRBV7-9 and TRBJ2-3): DTGVSQNPRHKITKRGQNVTFRCDPISEHNRLYWYRQTLGQGPEFLTYFQNEAQLEKSRLLSDRFSAERPKGSFSTLEIQRTEQGDSAMYLCASSTGTSGSDTQYFGPGTRLTVL.

The chain has TRBV5-1 and TRBJ2-3; 9 bases align to TRBD2. V was clipped by 7 bases and J by 6 bases; unmatched bases: 9. The CDR3 is 14 residues long. In germline, CDR1 is SGHRS, CDR2 YFSETQ. The CDR3 sequence is CASRGGGGADTQYF. In DNA, the CDR3 is TGCGCCAGCCGGGGCGGCGGGGGGGCCGATACGCAGTATTTT.

In regard to this clone: A junction end diverges from the germline sequence, so it may reflect a read error. The V gene is TRBV6-6, the J gene TRBJ2-3; 8 bases match TRBD1. The CDR3 sequence is 15 residues long. CDR1 and CDR2 (germline): MNHNY, SVGAGI (reference sequence). The CDR3 region is CASRPGTGHTDAQYF. The CDR3 DNA reads TGTGCCAGCAGGCCCGGGACAGGACACACAGATGCGCAGTATTTT.

The CDR3 sequence: CASSLRGGTEAFF. Written as DNA, the CDR3 is TGTGCCAGCAGCTTAAGGGGTGGCACTGAAGCTTTCTTT. This rearrangement joins TRBV7-6 to TRBJ1-1; the D gene is possibly TRBD1 (5 bases). The V and J ends lost 2 bases and 4 bases respectively, with 8 bases between them. Germline CDR1 SGHVS, CDR2 FNYEAQ. The CDR3 runs to 13 residues. The whole variable domain, remainder taken from reference TRBV7-6 and TRBJ1-1, is GAGVSQSPRYKVTKRGQDVALRCDPISGHVSLYWYRQALGQGPEFLTYFNYEAQQDKSGLPNDRFSAERPEGSISTLTIQRTEQRDSAMYRCASSLRGGTEAFFGQGTRLTVV.

The table lists this clone with a count of one. The chain recombines TRBV28 with TRBJ2-1; weak D call: TRBD2 (6 bases). Trimming removed 5 bases from V and 8 bases from J, with 22 bases in between. Germline CDR1 MDHEN, CDR2 SYDVKM. The CDR3 covers 16 residues. As DNA, the CDR3 is TGTGCCAGCAGTCCAGTAGCGGCAAGGGGTAGGTATGAGCAGTTCTTC. It translates to CASSPVAARGRYEQFF.

The rearrangement joins TRBV6-5 to TRBJ2-5, with D tentatively TRBD2 (6 bases). With 7 bases removed from V and 5 bases from J, the gap between germline ends came to 14 bases. This CDR3 has 13 amino acids. Germline lookup yields CDR1 MNHEY and CDR2 SVGAGI. CDR3 sequence (DNA): TGTGCCAGCACCCAGGACTATCCCGAGACCCAGTACTTC. Its translation: CASTQDYPETQYF.

This chain joins TRBV28 and TRBJ2-1; the match to TRBD1 covers 12 bases. The CDR3 contains 17 residues. Unmatched junction bases numbered 15, after V lost 10 bases and J lost 5 bases. The germline CDR1 and CDR2 sequences are MDHEN and SYDVKM. The CDR3 spells CAITGTGGALAHNEQFF. The CDR3 DNA follows: TGTGCCATTACCGGGACAGGGGGCGCTTTGGCCCACAATGAGCAGTTCTTC.

The chain uses TRBV7-2 and TRBJ2-3; 7 bases fit TRBD2. Unmatched junction bases numbered 7, after V lost 5 bases and J lost 2 bases. Per germline, CDR1 SGHTA and CDR2 FQGNSA. The CDR3 length is 15 residues. The CDR3 loop reads CASSLVGGNTDTQYF. CDR3 DNA: TGTGCCAGCAGCCTCGTGGGGGGGAACACAGATACGCAGTATTTT.

This sequence joins TRBV11-1 and TRBJ2-1; 8 bases line up with TRBD2. This CDR3 spans 16 amino acids. Unmatched junction bases numbered 5, after V lost 3 bases and J lost 1 base. The germline V gene encodes CDR1 SGHAT and CDR2 FQDESV (reference sequence). Here the CDR3 DNA reads TGTGCCAGCAGCTTCAACGGGAGGGGTTCCTACAATGAGCAGTTCTTC. Its protein product is CASSFNGRGSYNEQFF.

The CDR3 sequence: CASSQQGAGELFF. The DNA for the CDR3 is TGTGCCAGCAGCCAACAGGGGGCCGGGGAGCTGTTTTTT. The chain is built from TRBV7-9 and TRBJ2-2; 8 bases are shared with TRBD1. V dropped 5 bases and J dropped 6; count of bases not matched to a gene: 2. The CDR3 has 13 amino acids. Germline V CDR1 and CDR2: SEHNR, FQNEAQ (reference sequence).

The count of this clone is one. This chain uses TRBV9 with TRBJ2-7; possible D gene TRBD1, 6 bases. This CDR3 region has 14 residues. Looked up from germline, CDR1 is SGDLS and CDR2 is YYNGEE. Trimming removed 9 bases from V and 5 bases from J, with 21 bases in between. The CDR3 nucleotides are TGTGCCACCCCCCTCCACAGGGATCTGAACGAGCAGTACTTC. This gives the protein CATPLHRDLNEQYF.

The rearrangement links TRBV9 to TRBJ2-5; 7 bases map to TRBD2. Trimming took 2 bases from V and 2 from J; bases not matched to a gene: 6. Germline V gene sequence: CDR1 SGDLS, CDR2 YYNGEE. The CDR3 is 15 residues long. CDR3 DNA: TGTGCCAGCAGCGTTCTAGCGGCGGCTCAAGAGACCCAGTACTTC. Its protein product is CASSVLAAAQETQYF.